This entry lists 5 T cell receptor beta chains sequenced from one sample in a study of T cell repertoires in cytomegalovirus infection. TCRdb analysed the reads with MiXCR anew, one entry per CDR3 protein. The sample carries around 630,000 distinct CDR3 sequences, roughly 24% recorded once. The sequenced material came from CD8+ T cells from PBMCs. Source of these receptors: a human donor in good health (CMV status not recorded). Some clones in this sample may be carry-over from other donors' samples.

CDR3 residues: CATQDGAHERYV. For the CDR3, the DNA is TGTGCCACCCAGGACGGAGCCCACGAGCGGTACGTC. The V gene is TRBV10-3, the J gene TRBJ2-7; D gene uncertain. The germline CDR1 and CDR2 sequences are ENHRY and SYGVKD. The CDR3 sequence is 12 residues long.

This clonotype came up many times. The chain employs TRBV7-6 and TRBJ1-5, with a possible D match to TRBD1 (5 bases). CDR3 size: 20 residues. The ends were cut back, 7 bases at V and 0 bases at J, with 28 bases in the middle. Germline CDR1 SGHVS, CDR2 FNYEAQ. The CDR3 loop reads CASTPGPSGGSYDSNQPQHF. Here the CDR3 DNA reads TGTGCCAGCACTCCGGGGCCTTCCGGGGGATCTTACGATAGCAATCAGCCCCAGCATTTT.

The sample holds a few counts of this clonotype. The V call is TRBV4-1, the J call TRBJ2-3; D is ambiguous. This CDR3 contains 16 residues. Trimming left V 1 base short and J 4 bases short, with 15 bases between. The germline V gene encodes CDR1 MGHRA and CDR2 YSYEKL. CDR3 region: CASSQVILGTADTQYF. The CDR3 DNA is TGCGCCAGCAGCCAAGTCATCTTAGGTACAGCAGATACGCAGTATTTT.

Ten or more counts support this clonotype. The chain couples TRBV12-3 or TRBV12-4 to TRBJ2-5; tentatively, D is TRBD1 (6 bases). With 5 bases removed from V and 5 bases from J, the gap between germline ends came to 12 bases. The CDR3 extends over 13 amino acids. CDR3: CASSTGLEETQYF. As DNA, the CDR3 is TGTGCCAGCAGTACAGGGTTAGAGGAGACCCAGTACTTC.

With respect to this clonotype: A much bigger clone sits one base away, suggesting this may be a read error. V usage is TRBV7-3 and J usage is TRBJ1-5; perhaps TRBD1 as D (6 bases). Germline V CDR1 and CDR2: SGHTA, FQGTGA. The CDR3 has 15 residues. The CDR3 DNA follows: TGTGCCAACAGCGAGGGAGGGGGTAGGCATCAGCCCCAGCATTTT. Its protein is CANSEGGGRHQPQHF.